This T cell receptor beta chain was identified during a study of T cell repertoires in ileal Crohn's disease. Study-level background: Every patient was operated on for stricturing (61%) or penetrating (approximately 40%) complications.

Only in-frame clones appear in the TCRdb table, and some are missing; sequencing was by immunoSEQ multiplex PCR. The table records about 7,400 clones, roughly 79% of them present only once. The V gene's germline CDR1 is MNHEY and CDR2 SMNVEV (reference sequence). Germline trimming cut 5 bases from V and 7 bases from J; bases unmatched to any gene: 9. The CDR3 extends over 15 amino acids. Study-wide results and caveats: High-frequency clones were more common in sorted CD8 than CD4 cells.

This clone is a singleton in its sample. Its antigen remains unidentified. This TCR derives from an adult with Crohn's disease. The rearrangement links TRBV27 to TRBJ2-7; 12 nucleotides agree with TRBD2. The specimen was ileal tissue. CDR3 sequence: CASSQLAGGFYEQYF. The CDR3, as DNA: TGTGCCAGCAGTCAACTAGCGGGAGGTTTCTATGAGCAGTACTTC.